What follows are 30 T cell receptor beta chains derived from one specimen sequenced in a study of blood T cell repertoires in COVID-19 (dated by TCRdb to about 2020). Library preparation was by the immunoSEQ multiplex PCR assay. TCRdb took this table from immuneACCESS and kept in-frame rearrangements with V and J called. Such tables lack part of the clones; where checked against another copy, unresolved V genes explain under half of the gap, and the rest is unexplained. For this sample there are 310,000 or so clones; around 89% appear just once. The ten largest clones add up to roughly 6.7% of the sample. The sample was peripheral blood. Receptors originate from a man younger than 30 who had recovered from COVID-19.

The chain has TRBV29-1 and TRBJ2-3, with D hard to call. The CDR3 runs to 12 residues. V was shortened by 3 bases and J by 0 bases, with 4 bases between the two germline ends. Germline CDR1 is SQVTM and CDR2 is ANQGSEA. DNA of the CDR3: TGCAGCGTTGAGGAGAGCACAGATACGCAGTATTTT. Amino acid sequence: CSVEESTDTQYF.

This chain links TRBV19 with TRBJ2-1; maybe TRBD2 (6 bases). Trimming removed 3 bases at V and 3 bases at J, with 12 bases between. The germline V gene encodes CDR1 LNHDA and CDR2 SQIVND (reference sequence). The CDR3 length is 15 residues. The CDR3, as DNA: TGTGCCAGTAGTATTGGCGGGGCTGACTACAATGAGCAGTTCTTC. It is translated as CASSIGGADYNEQFF.

This rearrangement joins TRBV29-1 to TRBJ2-7; the D gene is possibly TRBD2 (5 bases). The CDR3 has 11 residues. Trimming pared 4 bases from V and 4 bases from J, leaving 8 bases between. The germline V gene encodes CDR1 SQVTM and CDR2 ANQGSEA. The CDR3 sequence: CSVVSEYEQYF. The DNA of the CDR3 is TGCAGCGTTGTTAGCGAGTACGAGCAGTACTTC.

Concerning this clone itself: Other DNA sequences from this sample encode an identical CDR3 as well. The chain recombines TRBV7-9 with TRBJ2-1; possibly TRBD2 for D (6 bases). Trimming stripped 3 bases from V and 6 bases from J, with 6 bases between. The CDR3 sequence is 12 residues long. In germline, CDR1 is SEHNR, CDR2 FQNEAQ (reference sequence). In nucleotides, the CDR3 is TGTGCCAGCAGCTTTAGCGGCAATGAGCAGTTCTTC. Its translation is CASSFSGNEQFF.

On this clone: The junction and the germline gene differ at one end; a read error may be behind it. V usage is TRBV2 and J usage is TRBJ2-1; TRBD2 matches 7 bases. From germline, CDR1 is SNHLY and CDR2 FYNNEI. CDR3 length: 16 residues. Written as DNA, the CDR3 is TGTGCCAGCAGCGAAGGTGGGGGGGGAACCTACAATGAGCAGTTCTTC. This gives the protein CASSEGGGGTYNEQFF.

The chain joins TRBV3-1 (or the pseudogene TRBV3-2) to TRBJ2-7, with a weak D call TRBD2 (7 bases). V lost 3 bases to trimming and J lost 4 bases, with 10 bases between them. Germline V gene data show CDR1 as LGHDT and CDR2 as YNNKEL (reference sequence). This CDR3 spans 13 amino acids. The CDR3 spells CASSQGGPYEQYF. CDR3 in DNA: TGTGCCAGCAGCCAGGGGGGGCCTTACGAGCAGTACTTC.

The chain links TRBV10-3 to TRBJ2-7; 10 bases fit TRBD2. The V and J ends lost 0 bases and 6 bases, in that order; junction bases with no gene match: 2. CDR3 length equals 14 residues. Germline V gene sequence: CDR1 ENHRY, CDR2 SYGVKD. The CDR3 nucleotides are TGTGCCATCAGTGAGTCGCGGACTAGCGGCGAGCAGTACTTC. Translation: CAISESRTSGEQYF.

The V call is TRBV9, the J call TRBJ2-6; TRBD1 might be the D (6 bases). Germline-derived CDR1 and CDR2 are SGDLS and YYNGEE. The V and J ends lost 4 bases and 0 bases respectively, with 11 bases between them. The CDR3 totals 16 residues. The CDR3: CASSPRGDSGANVLTF. CDR3 in DNA: TGTGCCAGCAGCCCCAGGGGCGACTCTGGGGCCAACGTCCTGACTTTC.

This clone turned up a few times. V usage is TRBV10-3 and J usage is TRBJ2-3, with 9 bases lining up with TRBD2. After removal of 2 bases from V and 6 bases from J, the junction contained 6 bases not matched to a gene. The germline gives CDR1 ENHRY, CDR2 SYGVKD. CDR3 length equals 15 residues. CDR3 sequence reads: CAISEQLAGADTQYF. For the CDR3, the DNA is TGTGCCATCAGTGAGCAGTTAGCGGGAGCGGATACGCAGTATTTT.

V is TRBV6-5 and J is TRBJ1-2, with D perhaps TRBD1 (6 bases). Trimming took 0 bases from V and 5 from J, leaving 16 bases between them. The CDR3 totals 16 residues. Looked up from germline, CDR1 is MNHEY and CDR2 is SVGAGI. The CDR3 region is CASSYSPGANGYGYTF. The CDR3 nucleotides read TGTGCCAGCAGTTACTCTCCAGGGGCGAATGGGTATGGCTACACCTTC.

The rearrangement links TRBV7-8 to TRBJ1-3; 7 bases map to TRBD1. With V trimmed by 5 bases and J by 8 bases, 15 bases remained unmatched. Germline V CDR1 and CDR2: SGHVS, FQNEAQ. This CDR3 spans 16 amino acids. CDR3 nucleotide sequence: TGTGCCAGCAGCCCGAGGGACAGTGTGTGGGTGGACACCATATATTTT. It is translated as CASSPRDSVWVDTIYF.

The V call is TRBV7-8, the J call TRBJ2-7; TRBD2 matches at 10 bases. This CDR3 has 15 amino acids. After removal of 4 bases from V and 5 bases from J, the junction contained 8 bases not matched to a gene. CDR1 is SGHVS and CDR2 is FQNEAQ in the germline V gene. CDR3 sequence reads: CASSSSLAGAHEQYF. The CDR3 DNA reads TGTGCCAGCAGCTCTAGCCTAGCGGGAGCCCACGAGCAGTACTTC.

The chain carries TRBV5-5 and TRBJ1-4; the match to TRBD1 covers 7 bases. Germline V gene lookup returns CDR1 SGHKS and CDR2 YYEKEE (reference sequence). Trimming removed 4 bases from V and 7 bases from J; junction bases left unmatched: 13. There are 16 residues in the CDR3. The CDR3, as DNA: TGTGCCAGCAGCCAACGGCCAGGGGGACGAGGTGAAAAACTGTTTTTT. Its translation is CASSQRPGGRGEKLFF.

The gene calls are TRBV27 and TRBJ2-1; 10 nucleotides match TRBD1. The CDR3 spans 18 residues. Unmatched junction bases numbered 17, after V lost 2 bases and J lost 10 bases. The germline gives CDR1 MNHEY, CDR2 SMNVEV (reference sequence). The chain's CDR3 is CASSLMGQGSRLAWEQFF. Written as DNA, the CDR3 is TGTGCCAGCAGTTTAATGGGACAGGGGTCCAGACTAGCATGGGAGCAGTTCTTC.

This clone was recorded once. The chain employs TRBV27 and TRBJ2-7, with a possible D match to TRBD2 (5 bases). Germline V gives CDR1 MNHEY, CDR2 SMNVEV (reference sequence). V dropped 6 bases and J dropped 3 bases, with 12 bases sitting between them. The CDR3 is 13 residues long. The CDR3 loop is CASSLTRDYEQYF. The DNA for the CDR3 is TGTGCCAGCAGCTTAACCCGGGACTACGAGCAGTACTTC.

This clone occurred once. The genes are TRBV10-3 and TRBJ2-7; 8 positions match TRBD1. The CDR3 is 15 amino acids. CDR1 and CDR2 from the germline V gene are ENHRY and SYGVKD. The V segment lost 6 bases and the J segment 2 bases; nucleotides outside the gene matches: 9. The CDR3 DNA sequence: TGTGCCATCAGGGGACCCGGGACAGGCACCTACGAGCAGTACTTC. It encodes CAIRGPGTGTYEQYF.

This rearrangement joins TRBV28 to TRBJ1-5; D possibly corresponds to TRBD1 (5 bases). Germline assignment: CDR1 MDHEN and CDR2 SYDVKM. The CDR3 has 15 amino acids. Trimming cost V 2 bases and J 0 bases, with 8 bases left between them. Here the CDR3 DNA reads TGTGCCAGCAGTTTAAACGGGGGTAGCAATCAGCCCCAGCATTTT. It is translated as CASSLNGGSNQPQHF.

This rearrangement joins TRBV19 to TRBJ1-5; 9 bases agree with TRBD1. Trimming cost V 6 bases and J 2 bases; bases outside gene matches: 14. The germline V gene encodes CDR1 LNHDA and CDR2 SQIVND (reference sequence). The CDR3 extends over 18 amino acids. CDR3 region: CASSPDRGTMFGNQPQHF. The CDR3 region has the DNA TGTGCCAGTAGCCCGGACAGGGGCACTATGTTCGGCAATCAGCCCCAGCATTTT.

The chain recombines TRBV5-1 with TRBJ2-2; D is perhaps TRBD1 (5 bases). This CDR3 comprises 15 residues. Germline assignment: CDR1 SGHRS and CDR2 YFSETQ. V lost 6 bases, J lost 1 base, and 13 bases lay in between. The CDR3, as DNA: TGCGCCAGCACCTTTAGACAGCAGAACACCGGGGAGCTGTTTTTT. It codes for CASTFRQQNTGELFF.

The chain has TRBV4-3 and TRBJ1-1, with 7 bases identical to TRBD1. This CDR3 has 15 residues. V lost 0 bases and J lost 3; bases outside the gene matches: 4. CDR1 and CDR2 from the germline V gene are LGHNA and YSLEER. The CDR3 loop reads CASSQDRRGHTEAFF. The CDR3 region has the DNA TGCGCCAGCAGCCAAGATCGTAGGGGGCACACTGAAGCTTTCTTT.

The gene calls are TRBV28 and TRBJ2-2; TRBD2 matches at 14 bases. Germline lookup yields CDR1 MDHEN and CDR2 SYDVKM. This CDR3 region has 18 residues. The ends lost 5 bases at V and 4 bases at J; junction bases unmatched: 9. CDR3 nucleotides: TGTGCCAGCAGTACCGGGACTAGCGGGAGAGGTGGCACCGGGGAGCTGTTTTTT. This encodes CASSTGTSGRGGTGELFF.

V usage is TRBV7-9 and J usage is TRBJ1-2; D is perhaps TRBD1 (6 bases). Per the germline V gene, CDR1 is SEHNR and CDR2 is FQNEAQ (reference sequence). Between the trimmed V and J ends, which lost 2 bases and 7 bases, there was a span of 14 bases. The CDR3 is made up of 14 amino acids. DNA for the CDR3: TGTGCCAGCAGCTTAAAAGACAGGTTCTTTGGCTACACCTTC. The encoded protein is CASSLKDRFFGYTF. Full variable domain (rest looked up from reference TRBV7-9 and TRBJ1-2): DTGVSQNPRHKITKRGQNVTFRCDPISEHNRLYWYRQTLGQGPEFLTYFQNEAQLEKSRLLSDRFSAERPKGSFSTLEIQRTEQGDSAMYLCASSLKDRFFGYTFGSGTRLTVV.

This clone was observed a few times. The CDR3 nucleotides are TGTGCCAGCAGCTTGGACTACACTGAAGCTTTCTTT. Translation: CASSLDYTEAFF. V and J are TRBV5-8 and TRBJ1-1; D is undetermined. The CDR3 covers 12 residues. Germline V gene lookup returns CDR1 SGHTS and CDR2 YDEGEE. Between the trimmed V and J ends, which lost 0 bases and 3 bases, there was a span of 3 bases.

The gene calls are TRBV12-3 or TRBV12-4 and TRBJ1-1; D is unresolved. The V and J ends lost 3 bases and 4 bases respectively, with 9 bases between them. CDR3 size: 13 residues. The CDR3 DNA follows: TGTGCCAGCAGTTTCTCCGGGAGCACTGAAGCTTTCTTT. Translated, it gives CASSFSGSTEAFF.

CDR3 amino acids: CASSKEAHSGVAGRSGSSYNEQFF. DNA of the CDR3: TGTGCCAGCAGCAAAGAGGCACACAGCGGGGTAGCGGGGAGGTCTGGGAGCTCCTACAATGAGCAGTTCTTC. The V and J genes are TRBV21-1 and TRBJ2-1; the table's TRBD2 call for D was not verified on the DNA. TRBV21-1 counts as a pseudogene. The CDR3 spans 24 residues.

This rearrangement joins TRBV27 to TRBJ2-1; TRBD2 matches 8 bases. The CDR3 sequence is 13 residues long. Trimming cost V 5 bases and J 13 bases; bases outside gene matches: 10. The V gene's germline CDR1 is MNHEY and CDR2 SMNVEV (reference sequence). CDR3 residues: CASSREVRGGQFF. The CDR3 DNA is TGTGCCAGCAGTAGGGAGGTCCGGGGGGGCCAGTTCTTC.

Only one count was recorded for this clone. V usage is TRBV9 and J usage is TRBJ2-3, with D hard to call. The CDR3 loop spans 14 amino acids. Per germline, CDR1 SGDLS and CDR2 YYNGEE. V was shortened by 0 bases and J by 1 base, with 6 bases between the two germline ends. CDR3 sequence: CASSVATGTDTQYF. The CDR3 bases are TGTGCCAGCAGCGTAGCTACGGGCACAGATACGCAGTATTTT.

The rearrangement joins TRBV9 to TRBJ2-3, with 8 bases aligning to TRBD2. The CDR3 consists of 18 residues. Germline V gene lookup returns CDR1 SGDLS and CDR2 YYNGEE. Trimming took 0 bases from V and 0 from J; bases not matched to a gene: 9. CDR3 sequence: CASSVERGGLTSTDTQYF. CDR3 sequence (DNA): TGTGCCAGCAGCGTAGAACGGGGGGGCCTGACTAGCACAGATACGCAGTATTTT.

The CDR3 DNA follows: TGTGCCAGCAGCGCGGGGGGATTGAACACTGAAGCTTTCTTT. Translation gives CASSAGGLNTEAFF. V usage is TRBV9 and J usage is TRBJ1-1; D is perhaps TRBD1 (5 bases). CDR3 length: 14 residues. V was trimmed by 3 bases and J by 0 bases, leaving 9 bases between them. Germline V lookup: CDR1 SGDLS, CDR2 YYNGEE.

The chain combines TRBV5-1 with TRBJ2-2, with D maybe TRBD2 (5 bases). The CDR3 has 11 amino acids. Germline CDR1 reads SGHRS; CDR2 reads YFSETQ. Trimming shortened V by 6 bases and J by 5 bases, and 5 bases separated the two germline ends. CDR3 sequence reads: CASTGTGELFF. In DNA, the CDR3 is TGCGCCAGCACGGGGACCGGGGAGCTGTTTTTT. Full variable domain (rest looked up from reference TRBV5-1 and TRBJ2-2): KAGVTQTPRYLIKTRGQQVTLSCSPISGHRSVSWYQQTPGQGLQFLFEYFSETQRNKGNFPGRFSGRQFSNSRSEMNVSTLELGDSALYLCASTGTGELFFGEGSRLTVL.